These 18 T cell receptor beta chains came from one sample sequenced in a study of control samples from healthy donors and cancer patients. Sequencing was performed with immunoSEQ multiplex PCR; in TCRdb, only in-frame clones are kept and a portion is missing. The profile covers around 200,000 clones, with approximately 95% appearing a single time and almost 1.5% taken by the ten largest. The sequenced material came from blood. Receptors were obtained from a young man in good health.

The chain links TRBV9 to TRBJ1-3; D is undetermined. CDR1 is SGDLS and CDR2 is YYNGEE in the germline V gene. V shed 4 bases and J shed 0 bases, with 23 bases lying between them. This CDR3 comprises 19 residues. The CDR3 region has the DNA TGTGCCAGCAGCCTAAGACCGGGGATGGGGTTGAGCTCTGGAAACACCATATATTTT. Translating it yields CASSLRPGMGLSSGNTIYF.

The V call is TRBV5-4, the J call TRBJ2-7; 7 bases line up with TRBD1. J was trimmed by 3 bases and V by 4 bases; bases with no gene match: 13. Germline loops: CDR1 SGHNT, CDR2 YYREEE (reference sequence). The CDR3 sequence is 16 residues long. This chain's CDR3 is CASSRELLGGNYEQYF. CDR3 nucleotide sequence: TGTGCCAGCAGCAGGGAGCTTTTAGGGGGCAACTACGAGCAGTACTTC.

As for this clone: Different DNA sequences within this sample yield the same CDR3. CDR3 DNA: TGCAGTGCGGGTGGAGACTATGGCTACACCTTC. This codes for CSAGGDYGYTF. This chain uses TRBV20-1 with TRBJ1-2; D is uncertain. Trimming cost V 6 bases and J 3 bases, with 8 bases left between them. Looked up from germline, CDR1 is DFQATT and CDR2 is SNEGSKA (reference sequence). This CDR3 has 11 amino acids.

This chain links TRBV19 with TRBJ2-3; no reliable D call. There are 11 residues in the CDR3. V lost 7 bases and J lost 6, with 8 bases in between. Germline CDR1 and CDR2: LNHDA and SQIVND (reference sequence). The CDR3 sequence: CASTWLDTQYF. DNA of the CDR3: TGTGCCAGTACTTGGCTCGATACGCAGTATTTT.

This chain uses TRBV28 with TRBJ1-4; D gene uncertain. The V gene's germline CDR1 is MDHEN and CDR2 SYDVKM. Trimming shortened V by 6 bases and J by 4 bases, and 12 bases separated the two germline ends. The CDR3 runs 14 residues. The CDR3 here is CASSGPGSNEKLFF. In DNA, the CDR3 is TGTGCCAGCAGCGGACCGGGAAGTAATGAAAAACTGTTTTTT.

The chain combines TRBV15 with TRBJ1-1; no reliable D call. The V end lost 0 bases, the J end lost 7 bases, and 9 bases lay between the germline ends. The CDR3 extends over 13 amino acids. The germline CDR1 and CDR2 sequences are LNHNV and YYDKDF (reference sequence). This chain's CDR3 is CATSRESRNEAFF. Here the CDR3 DNA reads TGTGCCACCAGCAGAGAGAGTAGGAATGAAGCTTTCTTT.

V is TRBV27 and J is TRBJ2-3, with D perhaps matching TRBD1 (5 bases). The CDR3 is made up of 13 amino acids. V was cut by 6 bases and J by 2 bases, with 9 bases left in between. Germline V lookup: CDR1 MNHEY, CDR2 SMNVEV (reference sequence). CDR3 residues: CASRRGDTDTQYF. In nucleotides, the CDR3 is TGTGCCAGCAGAAGGGGCGACACAGATACGCAGTATTTT.

The chain links TRBV6-5 to TRBJ1-5; tentative D call: TRBD1 (5 bases). V lost 4 bases, J lost 2 bases, and 9 bases lay in between. The CDR3 is 14 amino acids. Germline V lookup: CDR1 MNHEY, CDR2 SVGAGI. Here the CDR3 DNA reads TGTGCCAGCAGTTCAGGGTTCGGCAATCAGCCCCAGCATTTT. Translation: CASSSGFGNQPQHF.

The J gene is TRBJ2-2, the V gene TRBV24-1, with D possibly being TRBD1 (5 bases). This CDR3 has 15 amino acids. The germline V and J ends were trimmed by 5 bases and 3 bases, with 12 bases remaining between them. Germline assignment: CDR1 KGHDR and CDR2 SFDVKD. CDR3 DNA sequence: TGTGCCACCAGTGGAACGCGACAGTACACCGGGGAGCTGTTTTTT. Amino acid sequence: CATSGTRQYTGELFF.

The chain uses TRBV6-1 and TRBJ1-4; D gene uncertain. The germline CDR1 and CDR2 sequences are MNHNS and SASEGT. The CDR3 covers 14 residues. V was trimmed by 2 bases and J by 7 bases, leaving 11 bases between them. CDR3 nucleotide sequence: TGTGCCAGCAGTGAAATAGATTCGGGTGAAAAACTGTTTTTT. Translating it yields CASSEIDSGEKLFF.

V gene TRBV19 combines with J gene TRBJ2-3; D is undetermined. Trimming cost V 5 bases and J 4 bases, with 13 bases left between them. Germline CDR1 reads LNHDA; CDR2 reads SQIVND (reference sequence). This CDR3 comprises 14 residues. CDR3 DNA sequence: TGTGCCAGTAGTTTACCCCATAAGGCAGATACGCAGTATTTT. This sequence encodes CASSLPHKADTQYF.

The J gene is TRBJ2-7, the V gene TRBV27; 8 bases map to TRBD1. The CDR3 extends over 17 amino acids. Germline loops: CDR1 MNHEY, CDR2 SMNVEV (reference sequence). J was trimmed by 2 bases and V by 2 bases; bases with no gene match: 11. As DNA, the CDR3 is TGTGCCAGCAGTTTACGGGATCCGGGACAGGCTCCCTACGAGCAGTACTTC. It is translated as CASSLRDPGQAPYEQYF.

The chain employs TRBV5-1 and TRBJ1-1; D unclear. There are 14 residues in the CDR3. Germline CDR1 SGHRS, CDR2 YFSETQ. Trimming removed 3 bases from V and 1 base from J, with 10 bases in between. The CDR3 region has the DNA TGCGCCAGCAGCTCCGCCGCGGGGAACACTGAAGCTTTCTTT. Its translation: CASSSAAGNTEAFF.

The chain carries TRBV28 and TRBJ2-1, with 12 positions matching TRBD2. The V segment lost 1 base and the J segment 7 bases; nucleotides outside the gene matches: 8. Germline CDR1 is MDHEN and CDR2 is SYDVKM. This CDR3 is 17 amino acids long. This CDR3 is CASSLFLRTSGTNEQFF. CDR3 in DNA: TGTGCCAGCAGTTTATTTTTAAGGACTAGCGGGACAAATGAGCAGTTCTTC.

V and J are TRBV5-1 and TRBJ2-7, with D possibly matching TRBD1 (5 bases). CDR1 and CDR2 (germline): SGHRS, YFSETQ. The CDR3 extends over 15 amino acids. The V gene lost 4 bases and the J gene lost 3 bases, with 17 bases spanning the gap. CDR3 in amino acids: CASSPGQDILYEQYF. In nucleotides, the CDR3 is TGCGCCAGCAGCCCAGGGCAGGATATTCTCTACGAGCAGTACTTC.

Remarks on this clone: The DNA is omitted, as the CDR3 cannot be located on it reliably, and the CDR3 follows TCRdb's listing. The rearrangement uses TRBV2 and TRBJ1-2. The CDR3 is 16 residues long, counting both termini. Per germline, CDR1 SNHLY and CDR2 FYNNEI. The CDR3 here is CASSSSRDRFNYGYTF.

This chain uses TRBV7-3 with TRBJ2-1; 14 nucleotides match TRBD2. The V gene's germline CDR1 is SGHTA and CDR2 FQGTGA. Losses at the gene ends were 4 bases for V and 9 bases for J; bases not matched to a gene: 14. The CDR3 spans 18 residues. DNA of the CDR3: TGTGCCAGCAGCTCGCCGGGACTAGCGGGAGAAGGGGGAGGTGAGCAGTTCTTC. Translated: CASSSPGLAGEGGGEQFF.

This chain uses TRBV19 with TRBJ2-1; D might be TRBD1 (5 bases). Per the germline V gene, CDR1 is LNHDA and CDR2 is SQIVND (reference sequence). This CDR3 is 13 amino acids long. The CDR3 coding sequence is TGTGCTACCCGGACACCCTTCTACAATGAGCAGTTCTTC. Amino acids: CATRTPFYNEQFF.